Listed below are T cell receptor beta chains from one sample, sequenced in a study of CD8 T cells in ankylosing spondylitis. MiXCR, run by TCRdb on the 5' RACE reads, gives a single entry per CDR3 protein. The data hold 100,000 to 150,000 distinct CDR3 sequences, with roughly 7.3% observed a single time. The material sequenced was blood, either unsorted or a sorted T cell fraction (not recorded which). These receptors all come from a male donor with ankylosing spondylitis or in good health (not recorded which). Both conserved end residues are part of each CDR3. D genes are given only for firm matches. Rows may omit the clone size; those that give it use once, few, many or a size class.

abundance	j_gene	v_gene	d_gene	CDR3aa	CDR3nt
many	TRBJ1-5	TRBV12-3/TRBV12-4	NA	CASSFGGSTNQPQHF	TGTGCCAGCAGTTTTGGCGGCAGCACAAATCAGCCCCAGCATTTT
many	TRBJ1-2	TRBV3-1	NA	CASSQIYGAGGGYTF	TGTGCCAGCAGCCAAATCTACGGGGCTGGGGGTGGCTACACCTTC
NA	TRBJ1-5	TRBV20-1	TRBD1	CSAETGTGVHF	TGCAGTGCTGAGACCGGGACAGGGGTGCATTTT
many	TRBJ2-7	TRBV20-1	NA	CSARGPPRYEQYF	TGCAGTGCTAGAGGACCCCCGCGGTACGAGCAGTACTTC
few	TRBJ2-2	TRBV30	NA	CAWSVFGIGELFF	TGTGCCTGGAGTGTATTTGGGATCGGGGAGCTGTTTTTT
many	TRBJ2-7	TRBV6-1	TRBD1	CASTRTGKGYEQYF	TGTGCCAGCACCAGGACAGGGAAAGGCTACGAGCAGTACTTC
many	TRBJ2-3	TRBV27	NA	CASGTGAFQKYF	TGTGCCAGTGGAACCGGGGCCTTCCAGAAGTATTTT
many	TRBJ2-1	TRBV7-9	TRBD2	CASSLEASGTNEQFF	TGTGCCAGCAGCTTAGAGGCTAGCGGAACCAATGAGCAGTTCTTC
many	TRBJ2-2	TRBV5-1	NA	CASSKMDNPTVTGELFF	TGCGCCAGCAGCAAAATGGACAACCCCACGGTCACCGGGGAGCTGTTTTTT
NA	TRBJ1-1	TRBV5-1	NA	CASSSGGEMNAEAFF	TGCGCCAGCAGCTCGGGTGGGGAGATGAACGCTGAAGCTTTCTTT
many	TRBJ1-6	TRBV4-1	NA	CASSQDGGVASPLHF	TGCGCCAGCAGCCAAGATGGAGGGGTCGCTTCACCCCTCCACTTT
many	TRBJ2-3	TRBV5-1	NA	CASSDPGGTDTQYF	TGCGCCAGCAGCGATCCGGGGGGCACAGATACGCAGTATTTT
many	TRBJ2-7	TRBV23-1	NA	CASSHPPWGVGSYEQYF	TGCGCCAGCAGTCATCCCCCCTGGGGCGTAGGATCCTACGAGCAGTACTTC
many	TRBJ1-3	TRBV15	NA	CATSRDPGAGNTIYF	TGTGCCACCAGCAGAGACCCCGGGGCTGGAAACACCATATATTTT
many	TRBJ2-3	TRBV16	NA	CASSQSRDTQYF	TGTGCCAGCAGCCAATCCCGGGATACGCAGTATTTT
many	TRBJ1-2	TRBV29-1	NA	CSVEVGAKNYGYTF	TGCAGCGTTGAAGTCGGGGCGAAGAACTATGGCTACACCTTC
many	TRBJ2-3	TRBV14	NA	CASSRGFTQYF	TGTGCCAGCAGCCGCGGCTTTACGCAGTATTTT
NA	TRBJ2-7	TRBV9	TRBD2	CASSVALAGGPDEQYF	TGTGCCAGCAGCGTAGCCTTGGCGGGAGGGCCCGACGAGCAGTACTTC
many	TRBJ2-7	TRBV5-1	NA	CASSLDGATAYEQYF	TGCGCCAGCAGCTTGGATGGGGCAACCGCTTACGAGCAGTACTTC
many	TRBJ2-4	TRBV12-3/TRBV12-4	NA	CASSPSIAVNIQYF	TGTGCCAGCAGCCCATCGATAGCAGTAAACATTCAGTACTTC
many	TRBJ2-1	TRBV3-1	NA	CASSQGGLNYNEQFF	TGTGCCAGCAGCCAAGGAGGACTTAACTACAATGAGCAGTTCTTC
many	TRBJ2-7	TRBV20-1	NA	CSARPPQSSYEQYF	TGCAGTGCTAGGCCCCCACAAAGCTCCTACGAGCAGTACTTC
many	TRBJ2-1	TRBV15	NA	CATSKRAEPTLDEQFF	TGTGCCACCAGCAAGAGAGCGGAGCCCACCCTAGATGAGCAGTTCTTC
many	TRBJ1-1	TRBV20-1	TRBD1	CSAEGRPGQVNTEAFF	TGCAGTGCGGAGGGTCGCCCGGGACAGGTGAACACTGAAGCTTTCTTT
many	TRBJ1-5	TRBV19	TRBD1	CASSNRGDSNQPQHF	TGTGCCAGTAGTAACAGGGGTGATAGCAATCAGCCCCAGCATTTT
many	TRBJ2-7	TRBV7-2	TRBD1	CASSISDGQGALFEQYF	TGTGCCAGCAGCATCTCTGACGGACAGGGGGCTTTATTCGAGCAGTACTTC
NA	TRBJ1-1	TRBV7-2	NA	CASSPDRLNTEAFF	TGTGCCAGCAGCCCCGACAGGTTGAACACTGAAGCTTTCTTT
many	TRBJ2-7	TRBV28	NA	CASISPREQYF	TGTGCCAGCATCTCTCCCAGGGAGCAGTACTTC